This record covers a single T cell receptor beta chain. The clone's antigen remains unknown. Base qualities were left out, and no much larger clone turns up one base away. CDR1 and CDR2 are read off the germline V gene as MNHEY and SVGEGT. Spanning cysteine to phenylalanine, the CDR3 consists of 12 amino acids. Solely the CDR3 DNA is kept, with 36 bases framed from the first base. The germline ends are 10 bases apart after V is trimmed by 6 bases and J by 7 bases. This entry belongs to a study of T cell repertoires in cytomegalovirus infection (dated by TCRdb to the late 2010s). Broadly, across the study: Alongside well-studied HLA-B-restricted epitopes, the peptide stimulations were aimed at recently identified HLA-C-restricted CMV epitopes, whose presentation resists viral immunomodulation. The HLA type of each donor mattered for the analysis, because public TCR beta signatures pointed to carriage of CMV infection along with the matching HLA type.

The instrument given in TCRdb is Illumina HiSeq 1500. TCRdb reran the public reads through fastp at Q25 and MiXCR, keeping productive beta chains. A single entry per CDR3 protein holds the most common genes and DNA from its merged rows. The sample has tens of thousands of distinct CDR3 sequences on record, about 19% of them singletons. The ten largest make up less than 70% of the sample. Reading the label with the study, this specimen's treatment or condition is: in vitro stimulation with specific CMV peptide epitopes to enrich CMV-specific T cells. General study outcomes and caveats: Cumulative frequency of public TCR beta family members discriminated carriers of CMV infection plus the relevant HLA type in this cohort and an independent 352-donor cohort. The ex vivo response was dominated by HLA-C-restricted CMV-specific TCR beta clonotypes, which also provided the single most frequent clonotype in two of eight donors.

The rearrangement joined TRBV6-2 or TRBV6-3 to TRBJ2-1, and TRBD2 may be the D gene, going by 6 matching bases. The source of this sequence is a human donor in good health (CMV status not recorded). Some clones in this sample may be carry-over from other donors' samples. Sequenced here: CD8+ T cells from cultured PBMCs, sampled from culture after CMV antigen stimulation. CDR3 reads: CASSQEGNEQFF. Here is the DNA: TGTGCCAGCAGCCAGGAGGGGAATGAGCAGTTCTTC.